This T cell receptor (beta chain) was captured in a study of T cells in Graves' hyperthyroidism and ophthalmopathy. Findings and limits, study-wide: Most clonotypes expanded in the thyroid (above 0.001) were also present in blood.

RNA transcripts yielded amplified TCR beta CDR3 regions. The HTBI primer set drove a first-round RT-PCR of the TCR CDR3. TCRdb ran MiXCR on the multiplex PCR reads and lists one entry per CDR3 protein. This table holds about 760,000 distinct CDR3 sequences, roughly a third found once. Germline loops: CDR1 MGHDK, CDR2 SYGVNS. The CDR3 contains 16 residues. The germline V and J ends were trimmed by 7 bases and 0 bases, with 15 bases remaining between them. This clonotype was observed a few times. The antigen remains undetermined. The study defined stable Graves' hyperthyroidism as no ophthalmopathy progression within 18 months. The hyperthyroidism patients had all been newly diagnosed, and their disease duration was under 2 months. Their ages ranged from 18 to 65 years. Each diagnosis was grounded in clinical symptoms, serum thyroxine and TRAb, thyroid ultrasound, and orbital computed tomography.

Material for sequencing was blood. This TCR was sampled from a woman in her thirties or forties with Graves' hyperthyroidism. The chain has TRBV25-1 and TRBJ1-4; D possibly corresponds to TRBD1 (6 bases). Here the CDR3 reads CASKDRGTATNEKLFF. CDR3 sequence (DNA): TGTGCCAGCAAGGACAGAGGCACTGCAACTAATGAAAAACTGTTTTTT.